This T cell receptor beta chain was identified during a study of T cell changes during pregnancy in multiple sclerosis (dated by TCRdb to the late 2010s). At the level of the whole study: In women with multiple sclerosis, the researchers looked at how the T cell repertoire shifted as pregnancy progressed.

Taken from cysteine to phenylalanine, the CDR3 has 11 residues. Only the CDR3 region is kept as DNA, spanning 33 bases read in frame from base 1. CDR1 DFQATT and CDR2 SNEGSKA are derived from the germline V gene (reference sequence). At the junction V is shortened by 6 bases and J by 8 bases, with 13 bases in between. The protocol used for the library was the immunoSEQ multiplex PCR assay. Drawn from immuneACCESS, this table holds only the in-frame rearrangements with V and J called that TCRdb kept. Clones are partly lost; checked studies trace under half to an unresolved V gene and leave the rest unexplained. Within this sample are tens of thousands of clones, with approximately 90% of them counted one time only. The ten top clones hold around 7% of the sample. This clone came up a few times. The antigen it recognizes is unknown. Per-base qualities were not stored, and no clone one base away is much larger.

The clonotype originates from a female donor with multiple sclerosis, enrolled in a pregnancy study. This sample comprised CD8+ T cells from peripheral blood mononuclear cells, obtained in the first trimester of pregnancy. The rearrangement combines TRBV20-1 with TRBJ1-1; the D gene is unclear. The DNA is TGCAGTGCCCCCTCCGGACTAGAAGCTTTCTTT. Protein translation: CSAPSGLEAFF.